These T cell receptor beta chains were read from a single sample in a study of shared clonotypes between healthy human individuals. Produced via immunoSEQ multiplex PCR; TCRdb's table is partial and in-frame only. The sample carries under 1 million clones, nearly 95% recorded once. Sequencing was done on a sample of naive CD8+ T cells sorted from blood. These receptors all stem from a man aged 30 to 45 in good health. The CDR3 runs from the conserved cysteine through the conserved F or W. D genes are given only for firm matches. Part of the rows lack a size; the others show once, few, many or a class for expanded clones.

CATSSKRETQYF,TGTGCCACCAGCAGCAAGAGAGAGACCCAGTACTTC,-,TRBJ2-5,-,TRBV15
CATERVGTSSYEQYF,TGTGCCACCGAAAGGGTAGGGACCAGCTCCTACGAGCAGTACTTC,-,TRBJ2-7,-,TRBV28
CASSGSSGRYEQYF,TGTGCCAGCAGCGGTTCTAGCGGGAGATACGAGCAGTACTTC,few,TRBJ2-7,TRBD2,TRBV7-8
CASSQRTGLRSDGYTF,TGCGCCAGCAGCCAAAGGACAGGACTTCGTTCTGATGGCTACACCTTC,-,TRBJ1-2,TRBD1,TRBV4-1
CASSLLQGGTDTQYF,TGTGCCAGCAGTTTATTACAGGGGGGAACAGATACGCAGTATTTT,-,TRBJ2-3,TRBD1,TRBV27
CASSPVPGGDGYTF,TGTGCCAGCAGTCCTGTCCCAGGGGGGGATGGCTACACCTTC,-,TRBJ1-2,TRBD1,TRBV28
CASSLESVSYNEQFF,TGCGCCAGCAGCTTGGAAAGCGTCTCCTACAATGAGCAGTTCTTC,once,TRBJ2-1,-,TRBV5-1
CASSQETQYF,TGTGCCAGTTCACAAGAGACCCAGTACTTC,once,TRBJ2-5,-,TRBV7-9
CAWAPRGRPDQPQHF,TGTGCCTGGGCCCCGAGAGGGAGGCCCGATCAGCCCCAGCATTTT,-,TRBJ1-5,-,TRBV30
CASSRQGHGIYF,TGTGCCAGCAGTCGACAGGGGCATGGCATATATTTT,once,TRBJ1-3,TRBD1,TRBV6-5
CASSRTLEKYF,TGTGCCAGCAGCCGGACCTTAGAGAAGTATTTT,-,TRBJ2-3,-,TRBV7-9
CASSKGTGVQETQYF,TGTGCCAGCAGCAAAGGGACAGGGGTCCAAGAGACCCAGTACTTC,-,TRBJ2-5,TRBD1,TRBV7-9
CASSSGKNEQYF,TGTGCCAGCAGCTCCGGGAAGAACGAGCAGTACTTC,-,TRBJ2-7,-,TRBV7-9
CASSQGAGNHYGYTF,TGCGCCAGCAGCCAAGGGGCGGGAAATCACTATGGCTACACCTTC,-,TRBJ1-2,-,TRBV4-1
CASTGLLAGGTDTQYF,TGTGCCAGCACCGGCCTACTAGCGGGAGGTACAGATACGCAGTATTTT,-,TRBJ2-3,TRBD2,TRBV2
CASSLRQGDADTQYF,TGCGCCAGCAGCTTGAGGCAGGGGGACGCAGATACGCAGTATTTT,-,TRBJ2-3,TRBD1,TRBV5-1
CASSQDWVVGLQTLNEQFF,TGTGCCAGCAGCCAAGATTGGGTCGTGGGACTACAAACACTAAATGAGCAGTTCTTC,-,TRBJ2-1,TRBD2,TRBV14
CASSLVMGAGREELFF,TGTGCCAGCAGCTTAGTGATGGGGGCAGGGCGTGAGGAGCTGTTTTTT,-,TRBJ2-2,-,TRBV7-9
CASSMTSGQYNEQFF,TGTGCCAGTAGTATGACTAGCGGGCAATACAATGAGCAGTTCTTC,-,TRBJ2-1,TRBD2,TRBV19
CASSLADGAATYEQYF,TGTGCCAGCAGCTTGGCGGACGGTGCGGCCACCTACGAGCAGTACTTC,-,TRBJ2-7,-,TRBV5-5
CASSFSADPTGELFF,TGTGCCAGCAGCTTTAGCGCGGACCCCACCGGGGAGCTGTTTTTT,-,TRBJ2-2,-,TRBV7-3
CASGEIAGTQETQYF,TGTGCCAGCGGAGAGATAGCGGGGACCCAAGAGACCCAGTACTTC,once,TRBJ2-5,TRBD2,TRBV5-4
CASSPRGGYEQYF,TGTGCCAGCAGCCCGAGGGGAGGCTACGAGCAGTACTTC,-,TRBJ2-7,-,TRBV7-6
CASSYGQGANEQYF,TGTGCCAGCAGCTACGGACAGGGGGCGAACGAGCAGTACTTC,-,TRBJ2-7,TRBD1,TRBV5-4
CASSLNRVAGGPVENIQYF,TGTGCCAGCAGCTTAAATAGGGTGGCAGGGGGCCCAGTTGAAAACATTCAGTACTTC,-,TRBJ2-4,TRBD1,TRBV7-8
CASSSPRQGINTGELFF,TGTGCCAGCAGCTCCCCCCGACAGGGAATAAACACCGGGGAGCTGTTTTTT,-,TRBJ2-2,TRBD1,TRBV11-3
CATSRVATREETQYF,TGTGCCACCAGCAGAGTGGCGACTAGAGAAGAGACCCAGTACTTC,-,TRBJ2-5,-,TRBV15
CSVAEGTGPYEQYF,TGCAGCGTAGCCGAGGGGACAGGACCTTACGAGCAGTACTTC,-,TRBJ2-7,TRBD1,TRBV29-1
CASSFARRGGYTF,TGTGCCAGCAGTTTCGCCCGGCGGGGTGGCTACACCTTC,few,TRBJ1-2,-,TRBV27
CASSTNRGMGTSTDTQYF,TGTGCCAGCAGTACAAACCGGGGGATGGGTACTAGCACAGATACGCAGTATTTT,-,TRBJ2-3,-,TRBV7-3
CASSWTDNEQFF,TGTGCCAGCAGCTGGACAGACAATGAGCAGTTCTTC,-,TRBJ2-1,-,TRBV7-9
CASSQEPQPNQPQHF,TGCGCCAGCAGCCAAGAACCCCAGCCCAATCAGCCCCAGCATTTT,few,TRBJ1-5,-,TRBV4-1
CASSTRTEQYF,TGTGCCAGCAGCACCAGGACAGAGCAGTACTTC,-,TRBJ2-7,-,TRBV13
CAISEPGQTGTQYF,TGTGCCATCAGTGAGCCTGGACAGACCGGGACCCAGTACTTC,-,TRBJ2-5,-,TRBV10-3
CASSRDRANTGANVLTF,TGTGCCAGCAGTCGGGACAGGGCGAATACTGGGGCCAACGTCCTGACTTTC,-,TRBJ2-6,TRBD1,TRBV5-5
CASSLGMWASTDTQYF,TGTGCCAGCAGCTTAGGGATGTGGGCTAGCACAGATACGCAGTATTTT,-,TRBJ2-3,-,TRBV7-6
CSVLADNDNEQFF,TGCAGCGTTCTGGCGGATAACGACAATGAGCAGTTCTTC,-,TRBJ2-1,-,TRBV29-1
CASSMGLAGGSSYNEQFF,TGTGCCAGTAGCATGGGACTAGCGGGAGGAAGCTCCTACAATGAGCAGTTCTTC,-,TRBJ2-1,TRBD2,TRBV19
CASSRGQSYEQYF,TGTGCCAGCAGTAGGGGACAGTCCTACGAGCAGTACTTC,-,TRBJ2-7,TRBD1,TRBV27
CASSQDFGRLNTEAFF,TGCGCCAGCAGCCAAGATTTCGGCAGGTTGAACACTGAAGCTTTCTTT,-,TRBJ1-1,-,TRBV4-3
CASSPLAGGNYEQYF,TGTGCCAGCAGCCCACTAGCGGGAGGAAACTACGAGCAGTACTTC,-,TRBJ2-7,TRBD2,TRBV25-1
CASSAGGDYEQYF,TGCGCCAGCAGCGCTGGAGGGGACTACGAGCAGTACTTC,-,TRBJ2-7,-,TRBV4-1
CATSRAKGFGHTEAFF,TGTGCCACCAGCAGAGCAAAGGGTTTTGGACACACTGAAGCTTTCTTT,-,TRBJ1-1,-,TRBV15
CASSLAQGGSTDTQYF,TGTGCCAGCAGCTTGGCGCAGGGGGGGAGCACAGATACGCAGTATTTT,-,TRBJ2-3,-,TRBV5-5
CACPGQVYNEQFF,TGTGCCTGTCCGGGACAGGTGTACAATGAGCAGTTCTTC,-,TRBJ2-1,TRBD1,TRBV30
CASLPWVGDQPQHF,TGTGCCAGCCTCCCCTGGGTAGGGGATCAGCCCCAGCATTTT,-,TRBJ1-5,-,TRBV28
CASSLVAESKDTQYF,TGTGCCAGCAGCTTAGTGGCCGAGAGTAAAGATACGCAGTATTTT,-,TRBJ2-3,-,TRBV13
CASSLVGPATGELFF,TGTGCCAGCAGCTTGGTAGGTCCCGCCACCGGGGAGCTGTTTTTT,-,TRBJ2-2,-,TRBV5-6
CASSRGQGVSYEQYF,TGCGCCAGCAGCCGCGGACAGGGGGTCTCCTACGAGCAGTACTTC,-,TRBJ2-7,TRBD1,TRBV4-3
CASRFATFDEQFF,TGTGCCAGCAGATTCGCGACCTTCGATGAGCAGTTCTTC,-,TRBJ2-1,-,TRBV7-9
CASSSNLQGAVYGYTF,TGTGCCAGCAGCTCGAACCTTCAGGGAGCCGTTTATGGCTACACCTTC,-,TRBJ1-2,-,TRBV5-4
CASSLVLAGGPGDNEQFF,TGTGCCAGCAGCTTAGTTCTAGCGGGAGGGCCGGGGGACAATGAGCAGTTCTTC,-,TRBJ2-1,TRBD2,TRBV7-8
CATSRTDHRYNQPQHF,TGTGCCACCAGCAGGACAGACCATAGATACAATCAGCCCCAGCATTTT,-,TRBJ1-5,-,TRBV15